The entry that follows covers one TCR beta chain sequence. The antigen is not known. These data are taken from a study of T cells in Graves' hyperthyroidism and ophthalmopathy. Germline V gene sequence: CDR1 SGHNT, CDR2 YENEEA. The CDR3 spans 18 residues. V lost 6 bases to trimming and J lost 0 bases, with 18 bases between them. Exclusion of a patient resulted from uncontrolled infection, other autoimmune disease, pregnancy or lactation. General study findings and limits: A model built on 13 V-J features separated ophthalmopathy from stable hyperthyroidism.

TCR beta CDR3 region amplification was performed from RNA transcripts. The primer set for the first-round RT-PCR of the TCR CDR3 was HTBI. One entry per CDR3 protein results from TCRdb running MiXCR on the multiplex PCR reads. This repertoire shows nearly 600,000 distinct CDR3 sequences, more than 13% found once; its top ten account for roughly 6.9%. The chain combines TRBV11-3 with TRBJ2-6; D possibly corresponds to TRBD1 (5 bases). The material sequenced was blood. The source of this sequence is a woman aged 18-30 years with Graves' ophthalmopathy. DNA for the CDR3: TGTGCCAGCAGATCAATCCAGGCAGGGTACTCTGGGGCCAACGTCCTGACTTTC. This sequence encodes CASRSIQAGYSGANVLTF.